These 8 T cell receptor beta chains were sequenced from one sample in a study of cytomegalovirus exposure and HLA in healthy donors. The study ran its PCR with 60 Vbeta and 13 Jbeta primers. TCRdb keeps only in-frame clones here, not all; method: immunoSEQ multiplex PCR. This sample yields about 180,000 clones, of which roughly 81% are seen a single time; 4.8% belongs to the top ten. Material: PBMCs. Receptor source: a girl aged 5-17 years in good health and CMV-seropositive.

CDR3 loop: CASSQVEGVVYEQYF. The CDR3 DNA reads as TGTGCCAGCAGCCAAGTAGAGGGGGTGGTCTACGAGCAGTACTTC. The V gene is TRBV14, the J gene TRBJ2-7, with D possibly TRBD1 on 6 matching bases. The germline V gene encodes CDR1 SGHDN and CDR2 FVKESK. The CDR3 extends over 15 amino acids. Trimming removed 1 base from V and 3 bases from J, with 13 bases in between.

The chain is built from TRBV6-6 and TRBJ1-5, with D hard to call. Germline lookup yields CDR1 MNHNY and CDR2 SVGAGI (reference sequence). The CDR3 totals 9 residues. Trimming took 2 bases from V and 15 from J, leaving 5 bases between them. This chain's CDR3 is CASSYLGHF. The CDR3 DNA follows: TGTGCCAGCAGTTACCTCGGGCATTTT.

The CDR3 protein is CASSGGLFQETQYF. The CDR3, as DNA: TGTGCCAGCAGCGGGGGCCTCTTCCAAGAGACCCAGTACTTC. This chain joins TRBV5-4 and TRBJ2-5; tentatively, D is TRBD1 (6 bases). Between the trimmed V and J ends, which lost 4 bases and 1 base, there was a span of 11 bases. Germline V lookup: CDR1 SGHNT, CDR2 YYREEE (reference sequence). The CDR3 is made up of 14 amino acids.

The rearrangement joins TRBV5-6 to TRBJ2-5; TRBD1 aligns across 9 bases. V was clipped by 0 bases and J by 2 bases; unmatched bases: 2. CDR1 SGHDT and CDR2 YYEEEE come from the germline V gene. The CDR3 covers 15 residues. Here the CDR3 DNA reads TGTGCCAGCAGCTTGGCGACAGGGGGGCAAGAGACCCAGTACTTC. This gives the protein CASSLATGGQETQYF.

The genes are TRBV5-4 and TRBJ2-5; 7 bases line up with TRBD2. Germline CDR1 and CDR2: SGHNT and YYREEE (reference sequence). The CDR3 runs to 15 residues. Germline trimming cut 0 bases from V and 2 bases from J; bases unmatched to any gene: 4. For the CDR3, the DNA is TGTGCCAGCAGCTTGGGGCCTAGCGGACAAGAGACCCAGTACTTC. Protein: CASSLGPSGQETQYF.

The chain uses TRBV27 and TRBJ1-1; no definite D call. The germline V and J ends were trimmed by 5 bases and 1 base, with 8 bases remaining between them. The germline CDR1 and CDR2 sequences are MNHEY and SMNVEV (reference sequence). This CDR3 has 13 residues. DNA of the CDR3: TGTGCCAGCAGTCCCCGGGGGAACACTGAAGCTTTCTTT. Its translation is CASSPRGNTEAFF.

The CDR3 nucleotides are TGTGCCAGCCCTCGGGTTAACACTGAAGCTTTCTTT. It translates to CASPRVNTEAFF. V gene TRBV6-1 combines with J gene TRBJ1-1; D is unresolved. Germline V gene lookup returns CDR1 MNHNS and CDR2 SASEGT. V was clipped by 8 bases and J by 2 bases, with 9 bases between them. CDR3 length: 12 amino acids.

The chain uses TRBV19 and TRBJ2-7; 7 bases align to TRBD2. The trim removed 5 bases at V and 5 bases at J, leaving 6 bases unmatched. The length of the CDR3 is 13 residues. Per germline, CDR1 LNHDA and CDR2 SQIVND (reference sequence). The CDR3 coding sequence is TGTGCCAGTAGTCCCCGGCGGGGGAACGAGCAGTACTTC. It translates to CASSPRRGNEQYF.